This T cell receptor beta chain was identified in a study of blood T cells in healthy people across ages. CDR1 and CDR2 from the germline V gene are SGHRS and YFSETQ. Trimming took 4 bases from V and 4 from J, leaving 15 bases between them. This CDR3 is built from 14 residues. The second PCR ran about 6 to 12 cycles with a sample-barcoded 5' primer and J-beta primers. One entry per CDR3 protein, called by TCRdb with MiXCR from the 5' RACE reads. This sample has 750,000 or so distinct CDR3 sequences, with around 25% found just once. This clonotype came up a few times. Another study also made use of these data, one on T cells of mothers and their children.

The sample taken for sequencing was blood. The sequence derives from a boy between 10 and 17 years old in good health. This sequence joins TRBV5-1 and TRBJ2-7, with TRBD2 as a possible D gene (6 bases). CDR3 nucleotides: TGCGCCAGCAGCGGCGCGGGATGGGAGTACGAGCAGTACTTC. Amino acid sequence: CASSGAGWEYEQYF.